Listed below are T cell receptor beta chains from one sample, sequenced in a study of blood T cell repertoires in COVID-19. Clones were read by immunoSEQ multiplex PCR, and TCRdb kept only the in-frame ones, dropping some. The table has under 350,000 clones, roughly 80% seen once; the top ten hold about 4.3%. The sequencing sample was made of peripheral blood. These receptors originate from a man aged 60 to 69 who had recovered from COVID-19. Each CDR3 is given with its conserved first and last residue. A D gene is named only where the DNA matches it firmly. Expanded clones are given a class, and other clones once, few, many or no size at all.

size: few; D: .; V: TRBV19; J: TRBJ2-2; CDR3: CASSEGGGELFF; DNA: TGTGCCAGTAGCGAAGGGGGCGGGGAGCTGTTTTTT
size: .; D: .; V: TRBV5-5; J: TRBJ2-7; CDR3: CASSSQGGVYEQYF; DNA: TGTGCCAGCAGCTCACAGGGTGGCGTCTACGAGCAGTACTTC
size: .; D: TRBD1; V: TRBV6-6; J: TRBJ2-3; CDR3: CASSRRRRAGTGDTDTQYF; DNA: TGTGCCAGCAGTCGCAGACGTAGAGCCGGGACAGGGGACACAGATACGCAGTATTTT
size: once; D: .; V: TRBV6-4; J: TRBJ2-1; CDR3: CASSAGGFSAAPSYNEQFF; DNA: TGTGCCAGCAGTGCAGGGGGGTTTTCTGCGGCTCCCTCCTACAATGAGCAGTTCTTC
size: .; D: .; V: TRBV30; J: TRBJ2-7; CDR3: CAWTPVSGRSSYEQYF; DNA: TGTGCCTGGACGCCCGTGTCGGGGAGAAGCTCCTACGAGCAGTACTTC
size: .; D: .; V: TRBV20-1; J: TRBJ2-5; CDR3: CSARMTETQYF; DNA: TGCAGTGCTAGAATGACTGAGACCCAGTACTTC
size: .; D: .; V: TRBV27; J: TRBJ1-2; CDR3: CASRGLGNYGYTF; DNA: TGTGCCAGCAGGGGACTGGGCAACTATGGCTACACCTTC
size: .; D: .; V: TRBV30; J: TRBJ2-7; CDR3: CAWSGRGEREQYF; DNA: TGTGCCTGGAGCGGCAGGGGCGAGCGGGAGCAGTACTTC
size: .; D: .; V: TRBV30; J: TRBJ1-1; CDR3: CAWMEQLNTEAFF; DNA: TGTGCCTGGATGGAGCAGCTGAACACTGAAGCTTTCTTT
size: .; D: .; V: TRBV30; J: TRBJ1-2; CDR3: CALEGGHQTRSYGYTF; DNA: TGTGCCCTTGAAGGGGGACACCAAACCCGAAGTTATGGCTACACCTTC
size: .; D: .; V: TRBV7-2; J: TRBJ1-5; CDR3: CASSPYRGGHQPQHF; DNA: TGTGCCAGCAGCCCGTATCGGGGAGGGCATCAGCCCCAGCATTTT
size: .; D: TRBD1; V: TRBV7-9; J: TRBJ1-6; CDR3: CASSSQGEYSPLHF; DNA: TGTGCCAGCAGCTCTCAGGGGGAGTATTCACCCCTCCACTTT
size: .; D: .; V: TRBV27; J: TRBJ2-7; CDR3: CASSLDLYSREQYF; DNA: TGTGCCAGCAGCCTAGATCTCTATTCGAGAGAGCAGTACTTC
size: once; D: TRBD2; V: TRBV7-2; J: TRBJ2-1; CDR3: CASSEARLARSYNEQFF; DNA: TGTGCCAGCAGCGAAGCCCGACTAGCCAGGTCCTACAATGAGCAGTTCTTC
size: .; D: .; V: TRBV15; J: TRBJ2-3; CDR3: CATGAAAVTDTQYF; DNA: TGTGCCACCGGCGCGGCAGCGGTCACAGATACGCAGTATTTT
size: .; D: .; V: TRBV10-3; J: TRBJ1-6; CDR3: CASRTGSYNSPLHF; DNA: TGTGCCAGCAGGACGGGCTCCTATAATTCACCCCTCCACTTT
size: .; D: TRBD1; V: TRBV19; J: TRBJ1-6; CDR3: CASSSGTGGSPLHF; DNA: TGTGCCAGTAGTTCCGGGACAGGGGGTTCACCCCTCCACTTT
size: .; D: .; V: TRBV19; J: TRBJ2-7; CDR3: CASSMGSGSYEQYF; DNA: TGTGCCAGTAGTATGGGCAGTGGATCCTACGAGCAGTACTTC
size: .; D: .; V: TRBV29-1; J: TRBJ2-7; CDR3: CSVDSVRIYEQYF; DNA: TGCAGCGTTGATTCTGTCAGGATTTACGAGCAGTACTTC
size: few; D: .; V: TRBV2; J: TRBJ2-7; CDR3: CASSTQGRGSYEQYF; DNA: TGTGCCAGCAGTACGCAGGGGAGGGGTTCCTACGAGCAGTACTTC
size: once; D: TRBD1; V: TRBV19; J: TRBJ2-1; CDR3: CASSMRDRVREQFF; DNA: TGTGCCAGTAGTATGCGGGACAGGGTTCGGGAGCAGTTCTTC
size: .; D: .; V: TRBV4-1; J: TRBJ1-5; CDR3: CASSQGQFGQPQHF; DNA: TGCGCCAGCAGCCAAGGACAGTTTGGTCAGCCCCAGCATTTT
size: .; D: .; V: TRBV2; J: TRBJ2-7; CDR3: CASQGLPGSYEQYF; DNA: TGTGCCAGCCAGGGGCTCCCGGGGTCCTACGAGCAGTACTTC
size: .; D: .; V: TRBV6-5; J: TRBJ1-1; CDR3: CASSYGSNTEAFF; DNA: TGTGCCAGCAGTTATGGCAGTAACACTGAAGCTTTCTTT
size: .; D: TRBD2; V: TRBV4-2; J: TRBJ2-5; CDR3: CASSQGGLAGEETQYF; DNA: TGTGCCAGCAGCCAAGGGGGACTAGCGGGAGAAGAGACCCAGTACTTC
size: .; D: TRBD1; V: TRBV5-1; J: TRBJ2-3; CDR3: CASSLEGQGYTQYF; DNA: TGCGCCAGCAGCTTGGAGGGACAGGGGTATACGCAGTATTTT
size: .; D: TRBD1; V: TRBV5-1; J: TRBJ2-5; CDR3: CASSSQGQKETQYF; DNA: TGCGCCAGCAGCTCACAGGGGCAGAAGGAGACCCAGTACTTC
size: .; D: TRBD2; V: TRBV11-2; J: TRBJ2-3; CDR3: CASSLSGRGPDTQYF; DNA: TGTGCCAGCAGCCTTAGCGGGAGGGGCCCAGATACGCAGTATTTT
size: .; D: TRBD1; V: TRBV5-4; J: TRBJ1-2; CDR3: CASSTGQGAGGYTF; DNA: TGTGCCAGCAGCACAGGACAGGGGGCGGGTGGCTACACCTTC
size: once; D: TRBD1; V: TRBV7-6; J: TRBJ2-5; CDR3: CASSLAMGQGETQYF; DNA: TGTGCCAGCAGCTTAGCCATGGGACAGGGAGAGACCCAGTACTTC
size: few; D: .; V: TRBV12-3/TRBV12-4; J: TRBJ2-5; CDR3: CASSLSTRETQYF; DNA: TGTGCCAGCAGTTTATCAACTCGGGAGACCCAGTACTTC
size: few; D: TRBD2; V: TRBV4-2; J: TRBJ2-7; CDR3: CASSQGGRASYEQYF; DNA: TGTGCCAGCAGCCAAGGCGGGAGGGCCTCATACGAGCAGTACTTC
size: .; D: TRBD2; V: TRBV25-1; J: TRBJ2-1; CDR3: CASRGLAYNEQFF; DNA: TGTGCCAGCCGGGGACTAGCCTACAATGAGCAGTTCTTC
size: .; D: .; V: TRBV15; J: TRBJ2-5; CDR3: CATSPRGETQYF; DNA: TGTGCCACCAGCCCCAGGGGCGAGACCCAGTACTTC
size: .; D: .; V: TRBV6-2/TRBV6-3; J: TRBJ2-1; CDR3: CASSYGWRGNGFDEQFF; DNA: TGTGCCAGCAGTTACGGATGGCGGGGCAACGGGTTCGATGAGCAGTTCTTC
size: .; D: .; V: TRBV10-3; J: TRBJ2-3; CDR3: CATRGTENTDTQYF; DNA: TGTGCCACTCGGGGGACCGAAAATACAGATACGCAGTATTTT
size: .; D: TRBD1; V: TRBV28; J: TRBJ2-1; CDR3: CAGSSTGTGDYNEQFF; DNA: TGTGCCGGCAGCTCCACCGGGACAGGGGATTACAATGAGCAGTTCTTC
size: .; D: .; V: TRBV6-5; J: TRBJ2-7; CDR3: CASRKTSNYEQYF; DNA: TGTGCCAGCAGGAAGACAAGTAACTACGAGCAGTACTTC
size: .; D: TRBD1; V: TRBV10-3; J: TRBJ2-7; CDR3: CAISSGQDLYEQYF; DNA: TGTGCCATCAGCTCAGGACAGGACCTCTACGAGCAGTACTTC
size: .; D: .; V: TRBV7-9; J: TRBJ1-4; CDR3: CASSLGFRGTNEKLFF; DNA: TGTGCCAGCAGCTTAGGGTTTCGCGGGACTAATGAAAAACTGTTTTTT
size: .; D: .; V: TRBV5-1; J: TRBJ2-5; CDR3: CASSLSPGQETQYF; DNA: TGCGCCAGCAGCTTGTCGCCAGGGCAAGAGACCCAGTACTTC
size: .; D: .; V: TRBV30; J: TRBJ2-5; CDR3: CAWSGFKETQYF; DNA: TGTGCCTGGTCAGGTTTCAAAGAGACCCAGTACTTC
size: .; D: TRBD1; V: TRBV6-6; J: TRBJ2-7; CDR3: CASTSGQGTYEQYF; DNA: TGTGCCAGCACCTCGGGACAGGGAACCTACGAGCAGTACTTC
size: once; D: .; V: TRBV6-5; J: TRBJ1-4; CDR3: CASRTQGGSEKLFF; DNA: TGTGCCAGCAGGACACAGGGCGGGAGCGAAAAACTGTTTTTT
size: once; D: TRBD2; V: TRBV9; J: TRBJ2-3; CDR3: CASSPTSGGRTDTQYF; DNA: TGTGCCAGCAGCCCGACTAGCGGGGGCCGCACAGATACGCAGTATTTT
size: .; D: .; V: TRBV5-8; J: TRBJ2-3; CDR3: CASSLVDGAKYTQYF; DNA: TGTGCCAGCAGCTTAGTTGACGGAGCAAAGTATACGCAGTATTTT
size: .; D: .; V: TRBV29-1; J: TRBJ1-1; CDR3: CSVRPQGNTEAFF; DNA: TGCAGCGTTCGACCCCAGGGGAACACTGAAGCTTTCTTT
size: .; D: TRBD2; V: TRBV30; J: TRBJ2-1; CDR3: CAWSSSGLVYNEQFF; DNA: TGTGCCTGGAGTTCTAGCGGCTTGGTTTACAATGAGCAGTTCTTC
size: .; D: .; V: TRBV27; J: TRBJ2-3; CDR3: CASSFLRGDTQYF; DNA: TGTGCCAGCAGTTTCCTTCGGGGGGATACGCAGTATTTT
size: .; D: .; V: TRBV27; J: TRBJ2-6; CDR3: CASSRRTDTSGANVLTF; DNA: TGTGCCAGCAGTCGTCGGACTGACACATCTGGGGCCAACGTCCTGACTTTC
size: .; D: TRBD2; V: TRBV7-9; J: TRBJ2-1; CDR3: CASSSLAGLYNEQFF; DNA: TGTGCCAGCAGCTCTTTAGCGGGACTGTACAATGAGCAGTTCTTC
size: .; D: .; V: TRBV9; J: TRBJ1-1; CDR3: CASSVSGLNTEAFF; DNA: TGTGCCAGCAGCGTATCAGGGTTGAACACTGAAGCTTTCTTT
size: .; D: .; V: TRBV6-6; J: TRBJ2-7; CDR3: CASSYSAGRHEQYF; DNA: TGTGCCAGCAGTTACTCGGCAGGGAGGCACGAGCAGTACTTC
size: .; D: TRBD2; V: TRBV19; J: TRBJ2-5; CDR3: CASSSRQGETSGRALETQYF; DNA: TGTGCCAGTAGTTCCAGACAGGGGGAGACTAGCGGGAGGGCCCTCGAGACCCAGTACTTC